These 2 T cell receptor beta chains originate from one sample sequenced in a study of blood T cell repertoires in COVID-19. The repertoire was sequenced with immunoSEQ multiplex PCR; TCRdb's copy has only in-frame clones and lacks some. The table has more than 80,000 clones, 60% to 80% seen once. Sequencing was carried out using peripheral blood. The source is a human donor with acute or convalescent COVID-19. The donor label of this sample is uncertain.

The rearrangement joins TRBV7-6 to TRBJ2-3; weak D call: TRBD2 (7 bases). This CDR3 has 19 amino acids. CDR1 is SGHVS and CDR2 is FNYEAQ in the germline V gene. The V end lost 4 bases, the J end lost 3 bases, and 26 bases lay between the germline ends. CDR3 region: CASSSQGGGASPSTDTQYF. Written as DNA, the CDR3 is TGTGCCAGCAGCTCCCAGGGAGGGGGGGCCTCCCCTTCTACAGATACGCAGTATTTT.

Only a few counts were recorded for this clone. The chain links TRBV6-5 to TRBJ2-1; tentatively, D is TRBD1 (6 bases). The length of the CDR3 is 13 residues. CDR1 is MNHEY and CDR2 is SVGAGI in the germline V gene. V was cut by 8 bases and J by 7 bases, with 15 bases left in between. As DNA, the CDR3 is TGTGCCAGCGACAGGCCGTCGGGTAATGAGCAGTTCTTC. It is translated as CASDRPSGNEQFF.